The 19 T cell receptor beta chains reported below all come from one sample, sequenced in a study of blood T cell repertoires in COVID-19. This table comes from immunoSEQ multiplex PCR, and its TCRdb copy is limited to in-frame clones, with some not included. The sample lists roughly 350,000 clones, about 90% occurring once. Sequences were obtained from peripheral blood. These receptors originate from a woman younger than 30 who had recovered from COVID-19.

The CDR3 protein is CASSLVGQGYGYTF. CDR3 nucleotide sequence: TGCGCCAGCAGCTTGGTTGGACAGGGTTACGGCTACACCTTC. This chain links TRBV5-1 with TRBJ1-2; TRBD1 aligns across 8 bases. Unmatched junction bases numbered 6, after V lost 0 bases and J lost 8 bases. This CDR3 has 14 residues. Looked up from germline, CDR1 is SGHRS and CDR2 is YFSETQ.

This chain links TRBV5-1 with TRBJ2-5, with D possibly being TRBD2 (5 bases). From germline, CDR1 is SGHRS and CDR2 YFSETQ. The length of the CDR3 is 14 residues. V lost 7 bases and J lost 5, with 18 bases in between. CDR3 sequence reads: CASSFRELVETQYF. The DNA for the CDR3 is TGCGCCAGCTCCTTTAGGGAGCTGGTGGAGACCCAGTACTTC.

The CDR3 here is CASSFSHGDTGELFF. Written as DNA, the CDR3 is TGTGCCAGCAGCTTTTCCCACGGAGACACCGGGGAGCTGTTTTTT. The chain recombines TRBV11-3 with TRBJ2-2; D gene unclear. V was cut by 3 bases and J by 3 bases, with 11 bases left in between. The length of the CDR3 is 15 residues. The V gene's germline CDR1 is SGHNT and CDR2 YENEEA.

The rearrangement links TRBV12-5 to TRBJ2-6; D is unresolved. V lost 5 bases, J lost 1 base, and 3 bases lay in between. CDR3 length: 13 residues. Germline V CDR1 and CDR2: LGHNT, FRNRAP. CDR3 DNA: TGTGCTAGTGGTGTATCTGGGGCCAACGTCCTGACTTTC. It specifies CASGVSGANVLTF.

The chain is built from TRBV19 and TRBJ2-5, with TRBD2 identical over 7 bases. Trimming removed 5 bases from V and 5 bases from J; junction bases left unmatched: 14. CDR3 size: 16 residues. The germline gives CDR1 LNHDA, CDR2 SQIVND (reference sequence). CDR3 nucleotide sequence: TGTGCCAGTAGTTTCCGGTGGGGGGGTACCAGGGAGACCCAGTACTTC. Amino acids: CASSFRWGGTRETQYF. The whole variable domain, filled in from reference TRBV19 and TRBJ2-5, reads DGGITQSPKYLFRKEGQNVTLSCEQNLNHDAMYWYRQDPGQGLRLIYYSQIVNDFQKGDIAEGYSVSREKKESFPLTVTSAQKNPTAFYLCASSFRWGGTRETQYFGPGTRLLVL.

The J gene is TRBJ1-1, the V gene TRBV25-1; 9 nucleotides line up with TRBD1. With 6 bases clipped from V and 4 bases from J, the junction kept 6 bases outside the gene matches. The germline gives CDR1 MGHDK, CDR2 SYGVNS. The CDR3 covers 14 residues. This chain's CDR3 is CASSAGQGPTEAFF. As DNA, the CDR3 is TGTGCCAGCAGCGCGGGACAGGGACCCACTGAAGCTTTCTTT. Full variable domain (outside the CDR3, taken from reference TRBV25-1 and TRBJ1-1): EADIYQTPRYLVIGTGKKITLECSQTMGHDKMYWYQQDPGMELHLIHYSYGVNSTEKGDLSSESTVSRIRTEHFPLTLESARPSHTSQYLCASSAGQGPTEAFFGQGTRLTVV.

The V and J genes are TRBV25-1 and TRBJ2-1; D gene uncertain. Germline CDR1 is MGHDK and CDR2 is SYGVNS. Trimming took off 4 bases at V and 9 bases at J, with 7 bases between the two ends. The CDR3 is 11 residues long. CDR3: CASSVRSEQFF. In nucleotides, the CDR3 is TGTGCCAGCAGTGTCCGCAGTGAGCAGTTCTTC.

This chain connects TRBV6-5 to TRBJ1-2; no firm D call. Between the trimmed V and J ends, which lost 5 bases and 4 bases, there was a span of 14 bases. The CDR3 sequence is 14 residues long. Per the germline V gene, CDR1 is MNHEY and CDR2 is SVGAGI. CDR3 DNA: TGTGCCAGCAGTCGGTCTTTAAGGAGCTATGGCTACACCTTC. It yields the protein CASSRSLRSYGYTF.

The chain carries TRBV11-3 and TRBJ2-1, with 12 bases fitting TRBD2. CDR3 size: 20 residues. The germline V gene encodes CDR1 SGHNT and CDR2 YENEEA. V shed 4 bases and J 1 base; nucleotides not matched to a gene: 14. Written as DNA, the CDR3 is TGTGCCAGCAGCTCCGAAGCACTCCTAGCGGGAGGGCCTTCCTACAATGAGCAGTTCTTC. This sequence encodes CASSSEALLAGGPSYNEQFF.

Only one count was recorded for this clone. The chain employs TRBV5-5 and TRBJ2-7, with D perhaps TRBD1 (5 bases). Trimming removed 2 bases at V and 6 bases at J, with 18 bases between. The length of the CDR3 is 15 residues. The germline V gene encodes CDR1 SGHKS and CDR2 YYEKEE (reference sequence). The CDR3 DNA sequence: TGTGCCAGCAGCTTTTATCAGGGTTTCAGACTCGAGCAGTACGTC. It translates to CASSFYQGFRLEQYV.

The chain carries TRBV7-2 and TRBJ2-1; 12 nucleotides align to TRBD2. The CDR3 is made up of 20 amino acids. Trimming removed 0 bases from V and 2 bases from J; junction bases left unmatched: 11. The germline V gene has CDR1 SGHTA and CDR2 FQGNSA. CDR3 DNA sequence: TGTGCCAGCAGCTTAGCTTGGAGACTAGCGGGAGTTGGTGCCTACAATGAGCAGTTCTTC. It yields the protein CASSLAWRLAGVGAYNEQFF. Together with reference TRBV7-2 and TRBJ2-1, the CDR3 gives the full variable domain: GAGVSQSPSNKVTEKGKDVELRCDPISGHTALYWYRQSLGQGLEFLIYFQGNSAPDKSGLPSDRFSAERTGGSVSTLTIQRTQQEDSAVYLCASSLAWRLAGVGAYNEQFFGPGTRLTVL.

The CDR3 sequence: CASSFSNTIYF. Here the CDR3 DNA reads TGTGCCAGCAGTTTTAGTAACACCATATATTTT. The chain employs TRBV12-3 or TRBV12-4 and TRBJ1-3; D is ambiguous. V lost 3 bases and J lost 7, with 4 bases in between. CDR3 length: 11 residues.

V and J are TRBV24-1 and TRBJ1-2, with 8 bases lining up with TRBD1. CDR1 is KGHDR and CDR2 is SFDVKD in the germline V gene. The CDR3 spans 15 residues. V was clipped by 3 bases and J by 6 bases; unmatched bases: 8. This CDR3 reads CATSDLTGEIHGYTF. The CDR3 nucleotides are TGTGCCACCAGTGATCTGACAGGGGAAATACATGGCTACACCTTC.

The chain joins TRBV9 to TRBJ2-3; the match to TRBD2 covers 9 bases. The junction had 7 bases not matched to a gene; V was cut back by 2 bases and J by 6 bases. This CDR3 comprises 15 residues. Germline V gene lookup returns CDR1 SGDLS and CDR2 YYNGEE. This CDR3 reads CASSVLAGAGDTQYF. DNA of the CDR3: TGTGCCAGCAGCGTTTTAGCGGGAGCGGGGGATACGCAGTATTTT.

This chain joins TRBV7-2 and TRBJ2-5; 11 bases are a match to TRBD2. The CDR3 runs to 16 residues. The V segment lost 5 bases and the J segment 0 bases; nucleotides outside the gene matches: 5. From germline, CDR1 is SGHTA and CDR2 FQGNSA. CDR3 nucleotide sequence: TGTGCCAGCAGCCGGGTAGCGGGAGGGTACCAAGAGACCCAGTACTTC. Protein sequence: CASSRVAGGYQETQYF.

The chain links TRBV6-2 or TRBV6-3 to TRBJ1-2; 7 bases agree with TRBD1. Trimming cost V 4 bases and J 7 bases; bases outside gene matches: 9. This CDR3 contains 14 residues. CDR1 is MNHEY and CDR2 is SVGEGT in the germline V gene. CDR3 bases: TGTGCCAGCAGTTCGCGACAGGGTGGCCCTGGCTACACCTTC. Amino acids: CASSSRQGGPGYTF.

V is TRBV19 and J is TRBJ1-1; 7 nucleotides match TRBD1. This CDR3 spans 14 amino acids. Germline CDR1 is LNHDA and CDR2 is SQIVND (reference sequence). The V gene end was trimmed by 3 bases and the J gene end by 6 bases; junction bases not matched to a gene: 7. The DNA for the CDR3 is TGTGCCAGTAGTATCGGGACAGTTGTTGCTGAAGCTTTCTTT. This sequence encodes CASSIGTVVAEAFF. The full variable domain, in which reference TRBV19 and TRBJ1-1 provide the parts outside the CDR3, is DGGITQSPKYLFRKEGQNVTLSCEQNLNHDAMYWYRQDPGQGLRLIYYSQIVNDFQKGDIAEGYSVSREKKESFPLTVTSAQKNPTAFYLCASSIGTVVAEAFFGQGTRLTVV.

The V and J genes are TRBV11-3 and TRBJ2-5; a possible D gene is TRBD2 (6 bases). Trimming cost V 5 bases and J 9 bases, with 10 bases left between them. Germline V gene data show CDR1 as SGHNT and CDR2 as YENEEA. The CDR3 extends over 11 amino acids. The CDR3 sequence: CASSRSSAQYF. In DNA form, the CDR3 reads TGTGCCAGCAGCCGCTCTAGCGCCCAGTACTTC.

The chain links TRBV10-3 to TRBJ2-1; TRBD2 matches 12 bases. V shed 4 bases, J shed 0 bases, and the junction held 13 bases outside the gene matches. The CDR3 totals 20 residues. Germline CDR1 ENHRY, CDR2 SYGVKD. The CDR3 protein is CAISVLAGGDPLSSYNEQFF. The DNA for the CDR3 is TGTGCCATCAGTGTTCTAGCGGGAGGGGACCCACTTAGCTCCTACAATGAGCAGTTCTTC.